One sample yielded the 28 T cell receptor beta chains listed below, sequenced in a study of cytomegalovirus exposure and HLA in healthy donors. With 60 Vbeta and 13 Jbeta primers, the PCR was carried out. Method: immunoSEQ multiplex PCR; TCRdb's copy keeps in-frame clones and lacks some. The table has tens of thousands of clones, around 64% seen once. Sequenced input: PBMCs. The receptor set was obtained from a human donor in good health.

This chain joins TRBV29-1 and TRBJ1-1; 9 nucleotides align to TRBD1. Germline V CDR1 and CDR2: SQVTM, ANQGSEA. V shed 2 bases, J shed 10 bases, and the junction held 11 bases outside the gene matches. The CDR3 is 14 amino acids. As DNA, the CDR3 is TGCAGCGTTGAATTACGGACAGGGGCTGGTGCAGCTTTCTTT. This encodes CSVELRTGAGAAFF. Using reference TRBV29-1 and TRBJ1-1 for the parts outside the CDR3, the full variable domain is SAVISQKPSRDICQRGTSLTIQCQVDSQVTMMFWYRQQPGQSLTLIATANQGSEATYESGFVIDKFPISRPNLTFSTLTVSNMSPEDSSIYLCSVELRTGAGAAFFGQGTRLTVV.

The chain links TRBV19 to TRBJ2-4; 7 bases agree with TRBD1. Per germline, CDR1 LNHDA and CDR2 SQIVND (reference sequence). V shed 6 bases, J shed 7 bases, and the junction held 9 bases outside the gene matches. There are 14 residues in the CDR3. The CDR3 region is CASSLNRGKNIQYF. CDR3 DNA sequence: TGTGCCAGTAGCCTTAACAGGGGAAAGAACATTCAGTACTTC. Together with reference TRBV19 and TRBJ2-4, the CDR3 gives the full variable domain: DGGITQSPKYLFRKEGQNVTLSCEQNLNHDAMYWYRQDPGQGLRLIYYSQIVNDFQKGDIAEGYSVSREKKESFPLTVTSAQKNPTAFYLCASSLNRGKNIQYFGAGTRLSVL.

This clone came up a few times. This sequence joins TRBV7-3 and TRBJ2-2; TRBD1 matches 9 bases. This CDR3 comprises 14 residues. Germline V gene sequence: CDR1 SGHTA, CDR2 FQGTGA. V shed 8 bases, J shed 4 bases, and the junction held 5 bases outside the gene matches. CDR3 protein: CASRRDRATGELFF. The CDR3 DNA follows: TGTGCCAGCCGCCGGGACAGGGCCACCGGGGAGCTGTTTTTT.

This clone came up a few times. V is TRBV5-1 and J is TRBJ2-3, with TRBD2 identical over 14 bases. This CDR3 region has 19 residues. Germline CDR1 reads SGHRS; CDR2 reads YFSETQ. The junction had 9 bases not matched to a gene; V was cut back by 3 bases and J by 0 bases. The CDR3 sequence: CASSSGLAGGPESTDTQYF. In DNA form, the CDR3 reads TGCGCCAGCAGCTCCGGACTAGCGGGGGGCCCGGAAAGCACAGATACGCAGTATTTT.

This sequence joins TRBV25-1 and TRBJ1-3; D possibly corresponds to TRBD1 (5 bases). V dropped 3 bases and J dropped 7 bases, with 16 bases sitting between them. The CDR3 loop spans 15 amino acids. Germline assignment: CDR1 MGHDK and CDR2 SYGVNS. The CDR3 loop reads CASSEGGSVGNTIYF. CDR3 bases: TGTGCCAGCAGTGAGGGGGGGTCCGTAGGGAACACCATATATTTT.

CDR3 loop: CASSSTGGEHPQHF. The CDR3 region has the DNA TGTGCCAGTAGTTCTACAGGGGGCGAACACCCCCAGCATTTT. V usage is TRBV19 and J usage is TRBJ1-5; 9 bases are a match to TRBD1. V lost 5 bases to trimming and J lost 10 bases; unmatched junction nucleotides: 9. The CDR3 is 14 residues long. Germline V gene data show CDR1 as LNHDA and CDR2 as SQIVND (reference sequence).

This clone occurred a few times. The chain employs TRBV7-8 and TRBJ2-3; 9 nucleotides match TRBD2. The V and J ends lost 1 base and 4 bases, in that order; junction bases with no gene match: 6. Germline CDR1 and CDR2: SGHVS and FQNEAQ. CDR3 length equals 16 residues. The CDR3 spells CASSLGLAGYSDTQYF. CDR3 nucleotides: TGTGCCAGCAGCTTAGGGCTAGCGGGGTATTCAGATACGCAGTATTTT.

V usage is TRBV2 and J usage is TRBJ2-1, with 8 bases identical to TRBD2. V gave up 6 bases and J gave up 9 bases; unmatched junction bases: 10. The CDR3 spans 14 residues. Germline assignment: CDR1 SNHLY and CDR2 FYNNEI. CDR3 in amino acids: CASRSGRGDGEQFF. CDR3 sequence (DNA): TGTGCCAGCAGGTCAGGGCGGGGGGATGGTGAGCAGTTCTTC.

The chain employs TRBV6-6 and TRBJ2-3; TRBD2 agrees at 12 bases. CDR1 is MNHNY and CDR2 is SVGAGI in the germline V gene (reference sequence). CDR3 length: 16 residues. The V and J ends lost 10 bases and 1 base, in that order; junction bases with no gene match: 9. The CDR3 loop is CATRLAGGRGTDTQYF. The CDR3 DNA is TGTGCCACCCGGCTAGCGGGGGGGCGGGGCACAGATACGCAGTATTTT.

The CDR3, as DNA: TGTGCCAGCACCGCGGGACAGGGGTTTTCTGAGCAGTTCTTC. This sequence encodes CASTAGQGFSEQFF. The chain links TRBV7-9 to TRBJ2-1; 10 nucleotides align to TRBD1. V trimming: 7 bases; J trimming: 9 bases; junction bases outside the gene matches: 9. CDR3 length: 14 residues. Germline values: CDR1 SEHNR, CDR2 FQNEAQ (reference sequence).

V is TRBV27 and J is TRBJ2-1; D gene unclear. V dropped 3 bases and J dropped 4 bases, with 13 bases sitting between them. The CDR3 loop spans 15 amino acids. Germline V gene sequence: CDR1 MNHEY, CDR2 SMNVEV (reference sequence). The CDR3 region has the DNA TGTGCCAGCAGTTTGGCACAGTCCTTATACAATGAGCAGTTCTTC. Residues: CASSLAQSLYNEQFF.

The chain carries TRBV30 and TRBJ1-6, with TRBD1 as a possible D gene (5 bases). V lost 3 bases and J lost 8, with 17 bases in between. Germline V lookup: CDR1 GTSNPN, CDR2 SVGIG (reference sequence). The CDR3 is 15 amino acids. CDR3 residues: CAWRGGSSADSPLHF. The CDR3 DNA sequence: TGTGCCTGGAGGGGGGGGTCCTCGGCGGATTCACCCCTCCACTTT.

V and J are TRBV10-3 and TRBJ1-5; no definite D call. Trimming stripped 10 bases from V and 12 bases from J, with 16 bases between. The CDR3 has 11 residues. The germline V gene encodes CDR1 ENHRY and CDR2 SYGVKD. The CDR3, as DNA: TGTGCCACCGCGGATGGCGGCCTCCAGCATTTT. It encodes CATADGGLQHF.

The chain recombines TRBV6-6 with TRBJ2-1; 13 bases map to TRBD2. The CDR3 has 15 amino acids. Germline V gene sequence: CDR1 MNHNY, CDR2 SVGAGI (reference sequence). With V trimmed by 4 bases and J by 12 bases, 9 bases remained unmatched. The CDR3 nucleotides read TGTGCCAGCAGTTCCGCCGGGACTAGCGGGGACATGCAGTTCTTC. Protein product: CASSSAGTSGDMQFF.

This clone was counted a few times. This chain connects TRBV11-1 to TRBJ2-7, with a weak D call TRBD1 (6 bases). CDR3 length equals 15 residues. The V gene's germline CDR1 is SGHAT and CDR2 FQDESV (reference sequence). V gave up 3 bases and J gave up 2 bases, with 14 bases separating them. The CDR3 coding sequence is TGTGCCAGCAGCTTGGAACAGGGATCCACCTACGAGCAGTACTTC. As protein: CASSLEQGSTYEQYF.

The chain employs TRBV4-3 and TRBJ1-2; 8 bases agree with TRBD1. There are 15 residues in the CDR3. With V trimmed by 4 bases and J by 2 bases, 6 bases remained unmatched. Germline CDR1 is LGHNA and CDR2 is YSLEER. The CDR3 nucleotides read TGCGCCAGCAGCCCAAGAAGACAGGGGAACTATGGCTACACCTTC. Protein sequence: CASSPRRQGNYGYTF.

The chain has TRBV9 and TRBJ1-1; the D is unclear. The CDR3 covers 12 residues. CDR1 is SGDLS and CDR2 is YYNGEE in the germline V gene. Trimming shortened V by 4 bases and J by 4 bases, and 8 bases separated the two germline ends. The CDR3 region has the DNA TGTGCCAGCAGCAGAGGGTTCACTGAAGCTTTCTTT. Translated: CASSRGFTEAFF. Combining the CDR3 with reference TRBV9 and TRBJ1-1 gives the whole variable domain DSGVTQTPKHLITATGQRVTLRCSPRSGDLSVYWYQQSLDQGLQFLIQYYNGEERAKGNILERFSAQQFPDLHSELNLSSLELGDSALYFCASSRGFTEAFFGQGTRLTVV.

The chain carries TRBV5-4 and TRBJ2-2, with D possibly TRBD2 on 5 matching bases. V lost 6 bases to trimming and J lost 1 base, with 16 bases between them. CDR3 length: 16 residues. In germline, CDR1 is SGHNT, CDR2 YYREEE (reference sequence). This CDR3 reads CASTPQERENTGELFF. CDR3 nucleotide sequence: TGTGCCAGCACCCCCCAGGAACGGGAGAACACCGGGGAGCTGTTTTTT.

The chain links TRBV10-3 to TRBJ2-1; TRBD1 agrees at 7 bases. This CDR3 comprises 16 residues. V trimming: 3 bases; J trimming: 6 bases; junction bases outside the gene matches: 11. Germline CDR1 ENHRY, CDR2 SYGVKD. The chain's CDR3 is CAISERIGTASNEQFF. CDR3 in DNA: TGTGCCATCAGTGAAAGGATCGGGACAGCTTCCAATGAGCAGTTCTTC.

The rearrangement links TRBV30 to TRBJ2-3, with D hard to call. Trimming took 4 bases from V and 2 from J, leaving 4 bases between them. The CDR3 runs 11 residues. Germline V CDR1 and CDR2: GTSNPN, SVGIG (reference sequence). CDR3 coding DNA: TGTGCCTGGACTTACACAGATACGCAGTATTTT. It codes for CAWTYTDTQYF.

The DNA for the CDR3 is TGCAGCGTTGATGGGCCAGGCCGGCATGAGCAGTTCTTC. Translation gives CSVDGPGRHEQFF. The chain joins TRBV29-1 to TRBJ2-1, with D unclear. V dropped 3 bases and J dropped 8 bases, with 14 bases sitting between them. The length of the CDR3 is 13 residues. Looked up from germline, CDR1 is SQVTM and CDR2 is ANQGSEA.

V gene TRBV7-2 combines with J gene TRBJ1-1, with TRBD1 as a possible D gene (6 bases). CDR1 SGHTA and CDR2 FQGNSA come from the germline V gene. V dropped 3 bases and J dropped 0 bases, with 11 bases sitting between them. The CDR3 is 15 residues long. CDR3 DNA: TGTGCCAGCAGCTTCGCAGGGGTCTTGAACACTGAAGCTTTCTTT. Translation: CASSFAGVLNTEAFF.

The chain couples TRBV15 to TRBJ2-2; unclear D gene. The CDR3 covers 13 residues. Germline V gene data show CDR1 as LNHNV and CDR2 as YYDKDF (reference sequence). Trimming took 5 bases from V and 1 from J, leaving 5 bases between them. DNA for the CDR3: TGTGCCACCAGCGCGGAGAACACCGGGGAGCTGTTTTTT. Translation gives CATSAENTGELFF.

The count of this clone is one. The J gene is TRBJ2-3, the V gene TRBV5-6, with TRBD1 as a possible D gene (6 bases). The CDR3 length is 15 residues. The germline gives CDR1 SGHDT, CDR2 YYEEEE. V dropped 4 bases and J dropped 0 bases, with 12 bases sitting between them. CDR3 region: CASSQGLSSTDTQYF. For the CDR3, the DNA is TGTGCCAGCAGCCAGGGGCTGTCTAGCACAGATACGCAGTATTTT.

The V and J genes are TRBV7-2 and TRBJ2-3; 7 bases are a match to TRBD2. V lost 2 bases, J lost 4 bases, and 15 bases stayed unmatched. The germline gives CDR1 SGHTA, CDR2 FQGNSA. The CDR3 covers 18 residues. CDR3 sequence (DNA): TGTGCCAGCAGCTTATATCCCCGCACCGGACTAGTCCCAGATACGCAGTATTTT. It specifies CASSLYPRTGLVPDTQYF.

This clone has a handful of counts. The V gene is TRBV18, the J gene TRBJ2-3; 7 bases match TRBD1. The CDR3 length is 16 residues. V lost 1 base to trimming and J lost 0 bases; unmatched junction nucleotides: 4. Looked up from germline, CDR1 is KGHSH and CDR2 is LQKENI. The CDR3 is CASSPLYRGSTDTQYF. The DNA for the CDR3 is TGTGCCAGCTCACCACTGTACAGGGGTAGCACAGATACGCAGTATTTT. Full variable domain (rest looked up from reference TRBV18 and TRBJ2-3): NAGVMQNPRHLVRRRGQEARLRCSPMKGHSHVYWYRQLPEEGLKFMVYLQKENIIDESGMPKERFSAEFPKEGPSILRIQQVVRGDSAAYFCASSPLYRGSTDTQYFGPGTRLTVL.

The table lists this clone with a count of one. The CDR3 nucleotides read TGTGCCAGCAGTCTTACAGGGGGCAAGACCGGGGTGGTCGAGCAGTACTTC. Translated: CASSLTGGKTGVVEQYF. The V and J genes are TRBV7-9 and TRBJ2-7; 9 bases fit TRBD1. The V segment lost 6 bases and the J segment 6 bases; nucleotides outside the gene matches: 18. Germline values: CDR1 SEHNR, CDR2 FQNEAQ (reference sequence). CDR3 length: 17 residues.

With regard to this clone: A much larger clone differs from this one at a single base, so this may be a read error. The sample has other DNA sequences that encode this CDR3 too. CDR3 coding DNA: TGCGCCAGCAGGGCTTTCCCCCGCCAAGAGACCCAGTACTTC. Its translation is CASRAFPRQETQYF. The V and J genes are TRBV5-1 and TRBJ2-5, with no clear D. The CDR3 is 14 amino acids. Germline values: CDR1 SGHRS, CDR2 YFSETQ. Trimming shortened V by 5 bases and J by 1 base, and 12 bases separated the two germline ends.